This TCR beta chain was documented in a study of T cell responses to AZD1222 COVID-19 vaccine. This CDR3 region has 17 residues. From germline, CDR1 is SGHAT and CDR2 FQNNGV. Trimming took 5 bases from V and 0 from J, leaving 18 bases between them. For this clone: Its antigen is unknown.

Pooling was applied to second doses at about 4 or about 12 weeks. Study results and limitations: Possibly, clonal diversity was underestimated; donors were largely white British and included more females.

Profiling relied on immunoSEQ multiplex PCR, and the TCRdb table lists in-frame clones only, not all of them. The repertoire includes roughly 180,000 clones, about 92% of them detected once, and 1% to 1.5% sits in the top ten. The sample consisted of peripheral blood, taken 28 days after the second AZD1222 dose. The chain carries TRBV11-2 and TRBJ2-3; D may be TRBD2 (5 bases). The clonotype originates from an adult who received the AZD1222 COVID-19 vaccine. The chain's CDR3 is CASSPTGGLASTDTQYF. As DNA, the CDR3 is TGTGCCAGCAGCCCAACCGGAGGTCTTGCTAGCACAGATACGCAGTATTTT.